The rows below give T cell receptor beta chains drawn from one sample of a study of blood T cell repertoires in COVID-19. Profiled with immunoSEQ multiplex PCR; TCRdb holds only in-frame clones, not every one. The sample shows 180,000 or so clones, roughly 81% of them seen only once. The sample consisted of peripheral blood. The receptors come from a woman of 80 years or more with COVID-19, enrolled during active disease. Each CDR3 is given with its conserved first and last residue. D genes are given only for firm matches. A clone size is listed for some rows: how often the clone was seen (once, few, many), or a class if it is expanded.

j_call: TRBJ2-5
clone_size: NA
d_call: TRBD1
v_call: TRBV5-4
cdr3_aa: CASSRPGGQETQYF
cdr3_nt: TGTGCCAGCAGCCGCCCAGGGGGTCAAGAGACCCAGTACTTC

j_call: TRBJ1-1
clone_size: NA
d_call: TRBD1
v_call: TRBV7-3
cdr3_aa: CASSLYGTGGAGTEAFF
cdr3_nt: TGTGCCAGCAGCTTATACGGCACAGGGGGCGCCGGCACTGAAGCTTTCTTT

j_call: TRBJ2-7
clone_size: NA
d_call: TRBD2
v_call: TRBV6-2/TRBV6-3
cdr3_aa: CASSYPRLAGKYEQYF
cdr3_nt: TGTGCCAGCAGTTACCCCCGACTAGCGGGGAAGTACGAGCAGTACTTC

j_call: TRBJ1-2
clone_size: NA
d_call: TRBD1
v_call: TRBV28
cdr3_aa: CASRVDRHYTF
cdr3_nt: TGTGCCAGCAGAGTGGACAGGCACTACACCTTC

j_call: TRBJ1-1
clone_size: NA
d_call: NA
v_call: TRBV4-2
cdr3_aa: CASSQGRGTEAFF
cdr3_nt: TGTGCCAGCAGCCAAGGAAGGGGGACTGAAGCTTTCTTT

j_call: TRBJ2-6
clone_size: NA
d_call: NA
v_call: TRBV5-1
cdr3_aa: CASSLRPGSGANVLTF
cdr3_nt: TGCGCCAGCAGCTTGAGGCCGGGCTCTGGGGCCAACGTCCTGACTTTC

j_call: TRBJ2-7
clone_size: NA
d_call: NA
v_call: TRBV4-2
cdr3_aa: CASSQEISASYEQYF
cdr3_nt: TGTGCCAGCAGCCAAGAGATTAGCGCCTCCTACGAGCAGTACTTC

j_call: TRBJ2-4
clone_size: NA
d_call: NA
v_call: TRBV28
cdr3_aa: CASREAGTYIQYF
cdr3_nt: TGTGCCAGCAGGGAGGCAGGGACTTATATTCAGTACTTC

j_call: TRBJ2-7
clone_size: NA
d_call: NA
v_call: TRBV3-1/TRBV3-2
cdr3_aa: CASSLRGIGVYEQYF
cdr3_nt: TGTGCCAGCAGCCTAAGAGGTATCGGGGTCTACGAGCAGTACTTC

j_call: TRBJ2-3
clone_size: NA
d_call: NA
v_call: TRBV5-1
cdr3_aa: CASSLALSSDTQYF
cdr3_nt: TGCGCCAGCAGCTTGGCTCTTAGTTCAGATACGCAGTATTTT

j_call: TRBJ2-1
clone_size: once
d_call: NA
v_call: TRBV5-6
cdr3_aa: CASSPSPYNEQFF
cdr3_nt: TGTGCCAGCAGCCCGAGTCCCTACAATGAGCAGTTCTTC

j_call: TRBJ1-2
clone_size: once
d_call: TRBD1
v_call: TRBV7-2
cdr3_aa: CASSLAGGASGYTF
cdr3_nt: TGTGCCAGCAGCTTAGCAGGGGGCGCGAGTGGCTACACCTTC

j_call: TRBJ1-1
clone_size: NA
d_call: NA
v_call: TRBV21-1
cdr3_aa: CAGGRKYTEAFF
cdr3_nt: TGTGCCGGAGGGAGGAAGTACACTGAAGCTTTCTTT

j_call: TRBJ2-1
clone_size: NA
d_call: TRBD1
v_call: TRBV7-3
cdr3_aa: CASSLGTGSYNEQFF
cdr3_nt: TGTGCCAGCAGCTTAGGGACAGGGAGTTACAATGAGCAGTTCTTC

j_call: TRBJ2-7
clone_size: few
d_call: TRBD2
v_call: TRBV27
cdr3_aa: CASSLLGREWYEQYF
cdr3_nt: TGTGCCAGCAGTTTATTAGGGCGGGAGTGGTACGAGCAGTACTTC

j_call: TRBJ2-1
clone_size: NA
d_call: TRBD2
v_call: TRBV5-1
cdr3_aa: CASSLQRTSGGSSYNEQFF
cdr3_nt: TGCGCCAGCAGCTTGCAGAGGACTAGCGGGGGGAGCTCCTACAATGAGCAGTTCTTC

j_call: TRBJ2-7
clone_size: NA
d_call: NA
v_call: TRBV27
cdr3_aa: CASSFSLGPYEQYF
cdr3_nt: TGTGCCAGCAGTTTCTCCCTGGGCCCCTACGAGCAGTACTTC

j_call: TRBJ2-5
clone_size: NA
d_call: TRBD2
v_call: TRBV28
cdr3_aa: CASRTGLAGGQETQYF
cdr3_nt: TGTGCCAGCAGGACGGGACTAGCGGGAGGCCAAGAGACCCAGTACTTC

j_call: TRBJ1-1
clone_size: NA
d_call: NA
v_call: TRBV7-3
cdr3_aa: CASSLRTANTEAFF
cdr3_nt: TGTGCCAGCAGCTTGAGGACAGCGAACACTGAAGCTTTCTTT

j_call: TRBJ2-1
clone_size: NA
d_call: NA
v_call: TRBV21-1
cdr3_aa: CARQSGYNEQFF
cdr3_nt: TGTGCCAGACAGTCAGGCTACAATGAGCAGTTCTTC

j_call: TRBJ2-5
clone_size: NA
d_call: NA
v_call: TRBV7-6
cdr3_aa: CASSLARSGTQTQYF
cdr3_nt: TGTGCCAGCAGCTTAGCGCGGAGCGGGACACAGACCCAGTACTTC

j_call: TRBJ2-3
clone_size: few
d_call: NA
v_call: TRBV28
cdr3_aa: CASSPLRTDTQYF
cdr3_nt: TGTGCCAGCAGTCCACTACGGACAGATACGCAGTATTTT

j_call: TRBJ1-2
clone_size: NA
d_call: TRBD1
v_call: TRBV7-9
cdr3_aa: CASSVGTANYGYTF
cdr3_nt: TGTGCCAGCAGTGTCGGGACAGCTAACTATGGCTACACCTTC

j_call: TRBJ1-2
clone_size: NA
d_call: TRBD1
v_call: TRBV24-1
cdr3_aa: CATSNRDRGYGYTF
cdr3_nt: TGTGCCACCAGTAACCGGGACAGGGGATATGGCTACACCTTC

j_call: TRBJ2-7
clone_size: NA
d_call: NA
v_call: TRBV6-5
cdr3_aa: CASSYAGSYEQYF
cdr3_nt: TGTGCCAGCAGTTACGCAGGCTCCTACGAGCAGTACTTC

j_call: TRBJ2-7
clone_size: few
d_call: NA
v_call: TRBV19
cdr3_aa: CASSIRASSYEQYF
cdr3_nt: TGTGCCAGTAGTATCAGGGCCAGCTCCTACGAGCAGTACTTC

j_call: TRBJ2-3
clone_size: NA
d_call: NA
v_call: TRBV29-1
cdr3_aa: CSVDGYTDTQYF
cdr3_nt: TGCAGCGTTGACGGGTACACAGATACGCAGTATTTT

j_call: TRBJ2-7
clone_size: NA
d_call: TRBD2
v_call: TRBV6-5
cdr3_aa: CASSLEASGWYEQYF
cdr3_nt: TGTGCCAGCAGTCTAGAGGCTAGCGGGTGGTACGAGCAGTACTTC

j_call: TRBJ2-5
clone_size: NA
d_call: NA
v_call: TRBV7-8
cdr3_aa: CASSLGERQLGYQETQYF
cdr3_nt: TGTGCCAGCAGCTTAGGGGAAAGACAGTTAGGGTACCAAGAGACCCAGTACTTC

j_call: TRBJ2-7
clone_size: NA
d_call: TRBD1
v_call: TRBV10-3
cdr3_aa: CAISSNSGQGAGEQYF
cdr3_nt: TGTGCCATCAGTTCGAATTCGGGACAGGGGGCAGGCGAGCAGTACTTC

j_call: TRBJ2-3
clone_size: NA
d_call: NA
v_call: TRBV7-8
cdr3_aa: CASSLRGYQLYF
cdr3_nt: TGTGCCAGCAGCCTCCGGGGGTATCAATTGTATTTT

j_call: TRBJ2-2
clone_size: NA
d_call: TRBD2
v_call: TRBV13
cdr3_aa: CASSLKWASGSNTGELFF
cdr3_nt: TGTGCCAGCAGCTTAAAGTGGGCTAGCGGGAGTAACACCGGGGAGCTGTTTTTT